The rows below give T cell receptor beta chains drawn from one sample of a study of T-cell reconstitution after alpha-beta-depleted transplantation in children. One entry per CDR3 protein, called by TCRdb with MiXCR from the PCR reads. Among 200,000 to 250,000 distinct CDR3 sequences, 12% were seen once, and the ten largest hold around 2.5%. The sequencing here drew on PBMCs from the stem cell graft donor, taken from the stem cell graft. Receptors originate from a human donor who donated a stem cell graft to a child with acute lymphoblastic leukemia. The CDR3 runs from the conserved cysteine through the conserved F or W. Fields, in order: V gene, J gene, clone size, CDR3 protein. Size is stated for part of the rows, as once, few or many counts, or as a class when the clone is expanded.

v_call: TRBV20-1
j_call: TRBJ2-1
clone_size: many
cdr3_aa: CSARDEKRGYYNEQFF

v_call: TRBV5-4
j_call: TRBJ1-1
clone_size: .
cdr3_aa: CASSLWHSRTEAFF

v_call: TRBV28
j_call: TRBJ1-5
clone_size: many
cdr3_aa: CASNRGTQNQPQHF

v_call: TRBV7-2
j_call: TRBJ2-5
clone_size: many
cdr3_aa: CASSLGAGWGQETQYF

v_call: TRBV12-3/TRBV12-4
j_call: TRBJ1-5
clone_size: many
cdr3_aa: CASSLGGGIFNQPQHF

v_call: TRBV29-1
j_call: TRBJ2-3
clone_size: many
cdr3_aa: CSQQGLSTDTQYF

v_call: TRBV18
j_call: TRBJ2-5
clone_size: many
cdr3_aa: CASSPPSQETQYF

v_call: TRBV7-2
j_call: TRBJ1-3
clone_size: many
cdr3_aa: CASSQGQSPGNTIYF

v_call: TRBV4-1
j_call: TRBJ1-2
clone_size: few
cdr3_aa: CASSGRALYGYTF

v_call: TRBV29-1
j_call: TRBJ2-3
clone_size: many
cdr3_aa: CSAAFRGNTQYF

v_call: TRBV10-3
j_call: TRBJ2-7
clone_size: many
cdr3_aa: CAISESPSGRTSYEQYF

v_call: TRBV5-1
j_call: TRBJ2-7
clone_size: many
cdr3_aa: CASSGGSEFYEQYF

v_call: TRBV6-1
j_call: TRBJ1-5
clone_size: many
cdr3_aa: CASTRGQGQPQHF

v_call: TRBV20-1
j_call: TRBJ2-1
clone_size: many
cdr3_aa: CSARGTSGRTYNEQFF

v_call: TRBV7-2
j_call: TRBJ2-7
clone_size: once
cdr3_aa: CASSPLDSYHEQYF

v_call: TRBV20-1
j_call: TRBJ2-2
clone_size: .
cdr3_aa: CSARDQSLAGDTGELFF

v_call: TRBV20-1
j_call: TRBJ2-5
clone_size: many
cdr3_aa: CSASRGRQETQYF

v_call: TRBV6-2/TRBV6-3
j_call: TRBJ1-5
clone_size: many
cdr3_aa: CASSYSRTVNQPQHF

v_call: TRBV12-3/TRBV12-4
j_call: TRBJ2-1
clone_size: many
cdr3_aa: CASSLGEYNEQFF

v_call: TRBV10-3
j_call: TRBJ2-3
clone_size: many
cdr3_aa: CAISDWQDTDTQYF

v_call: TRBV12-3/TRBV12-4
j_call: TRBJ2-7
clone_size: many
cdr3_aa: CASSLTGTGLEQYF

v_call: TRBV2
j_call: TRBJ1-2
clone_size: many
cdr3_aa: CASSAVGYDGYTF

v_call: TRBV7-2
j_call: TRBJ1-5
clone_size: many
cdr3_aa: CASSLGGPQPQHF

v_call: TRBV7-2
j_call: TRBJ1-5
clone_size: many
cdr3_aa: CASSSLFNQPQHF

v_call: TRBV6-1
j_call: TRBJ1-5
clone_size: many
cdr3_aa: CASSGDGPNQPQHF

v_call: TRBV19
j_call: TRBJ1-5
clone_size: many
cdr3_aa: CASSIDTLYQPQHF

v_call: TRBV6-5
j_call: TRBJ2-7
clone_size: many
cdr3_aa: CASSYSPGGYEQYF

v_call: TRBV5-6
j_call: TRBJ1-6
clone_size: many
cdr3_aa: CASSLWGSRNSPLHF

v_call: TRBV5-1
j_call: TRBJ2-5
clone_size: .
cdr3_aa: CASSLRREGSAAQYF

v_call: TRBV5-1
j_call: TRBJ1-2
clone_size: many
cdr3_aa: CASSNPGHEVYGYTF

v_call: TRBV6-2/TRBV6-3
j_call: TRBJ1-1
clone_size: few
cdr3_aa: CASRFYPLEAFF

v_call: TRBV10-2
j_call: TRBJ2-4
clone_size: many
cdr3_aa: CASSESAYRYF

v_call: TRBV6-5
j_call: TRBJ1-3
clone_size: many
cdr3_aa: CASSSLRARGNTIYF

v_call: TRBV6-1
j_call: TRBJ2-1
clone_size: many
cdr3_aa: CASSRAGPGNEQFF

v_call: TRBV5-1
j_call: TRBJ2-2
clone_size: few
cdr3_aa: CASSGPSDKPNTGELFF

v_call: TRBV7-9
j_call: TRBJ2-1
clone_size: .
cdr3_aa: CASSLTSSYNEQFF

v_call: TRBV9
j_call: TRBJ2-1
clone_size: .
cdr3_aa: CASSARTVPSSYNEQFF

v_call: TRBV7-3
j_call: TRBJ2-1
clone_size: many
cdr3_aa: CASSWGLASSYNEQFF

v_call: TRBV27
j_call: .
clone_size: .
cdr3_aa: CASSPSRQGIYNEQYF

v_call: TRBV6-6
j_call: TRBJ1-1
clone_size: many
cdr3_aa: CAAGEGVGTEAFF

v_call: TRBV6-5
j_call: TRBJ1-1
clone_size: .
cdr3_aa: CASNFPGGGVEAFF